These T cell receptor beta chains were read from a single sample in a study of blood T cell repertoires in COVID-19. Clones were sequenced by immunoSEQ multiplex PCR, and TCRdb holds only the in-frame ones, with some missing. Here the sample spans fewer than 130,000 clones, roughly 85% being singletons. The sequenced material came from peripheral blood. Receptor source: a human donor in a cohort sampled during active COVID-19. Each CDR3 is given with its conserved first and last residue. The D gene is left open where the match is weak. Clone size, where shown, is once, few, many, or a class for clones that have expanded.

abundance	v_gene	j_gene	d_gene	CDR3aa	CDR3nt
NA	TRBV3-1/TRBV3-2	TRBJ2-7	TRBD2	CASSPRLAGINYEQYF	TGTGCCAGCAGCCCCCGGCTAGCGGGAATAAATTACGAGCAGTACTTC
once	TRBV5-4	TRBJ2-2	TRBD2	CASSARLAGVWTGELFF	TGTGCCAGCAGCGCCCGACTAGCGGGGGTTTGGACCGGGGAGCTGTTTTTT
NA	TRBV19	TRBJ1-2	TRBD1	CASSLGTGGYGYTF	TGTGCCAGTAGTCTTGGGACAGGGGGCTATGGCTACACCTTC
NA	TRBV11-1	TRBJ2-1	NA	CASSLAGVHNEQFF	TGTGCCAGCAGCTTAGCGGGAGTACACAATGAGCAGTTCTTC
NA	TRBV5-6	TRBJ2-7	TRBD1	CASSSGQRRIYEQYF	TGTGCCAGCAGCTCGGGACAGAGAAGAATCTACGAGCAGTACTTC
once	TRBV6-5	TRBJ1-3	TRBD1	CASTIGTGVNTIYF	TGTGCCAGCACCATTGGGACAGGGGTGAACACCATATATTTT
NA	TRBV24-1	TRBJ2-1	TRBD1	CATGGQGAPYNEQFF	TGTGCCACCGGGGGACAGGGGGCGCCGTACAATGAGCAGTTCTTC
NA	TRBV2	TRBJ2-2	NA	CASRLDSLDTGELFF	TGTGCCAGCAGGTTGGACTCCCTAGACACCGGGGAGCTGTTTTTT
NA	TRBV11-2	TRBJ2-2	TRBD1	CATREQGAAGELFF	TGTGCCACTCGAGAACAGGGGGCGGCCGGGGAGCTGTTTTTT
NA	TRBV9	TRBJ2-3	TRBD2	CASAGRAGGTDTQYF	TGTGCCAGCGCCGGTAGAGCGGGAGGAACAGATACGCAGTATTTT
NA	TRBV7-6	TRBJ2-2	NA	CASSLGATGELFF	TGTGCCAGCAGCCTAGGGGCTACCGGGGAGCTGTTTTTT
NA	TRBV6-5	TRBJ1-2	NA	CASSSPGFGGYTF	TGTGCCAGCAGTTCCCCAGGGTTCGGGGGCTACACCTTC
once	TRBV6-6	TRBJ1-5	TRBD1	CASSYSGGYQPQHF	TGTGCCAGCAGTTACTCAGGGGGCTATCAGCCCCAGCATTTT
NA	TRBV7-3	TRBJ2-1	TRBD2	CASSLQPSGGYNEQFF	TGTGCCAGCAGCTTACAGCCTAGCGGGGGCTACAATGAGCAGTTCTTC
NA	TRBV7-2	TRBJ2-1	NA	CASSLGDMVGVYEQFF	TGTGCCAGCAGCTTGGGCGATATGGTGGGTGTCTATGAGCAGTTCTTC
once	TRBV19	TRBJ1-5	NA	CASNGMGGGQPQHF	TGTGCCAGTAATGGTATGGGGGGTGGTCAGCCCCAGCATTTT
few	TRBV19	TRBJ1-5	NA	CASNPQGLANQPQHF	TGTGCCAGTAACCCTCAGGGGCTTGCAAATCAGCCCCAGCATTTT
NA	TRBV10-2	TRBJ2-3	TRBD2	CASSASGITDTQYF	TGCGCCAGCAGTGCCAGCGGGATCACAGATACGCAGTATTTT
NA	TRBV11-3	TRBJ2-2	NA	CASSSELGRAGELFF	TGTGCCAGCAGCTCAGAACTAGGGAGAGCCGGGGAGCTGTTTTTT
NA	TRBV10-3	TRBJ2-5	TRBD2	CATRDGGGARETQYF	TGTGCCACTCGCGACGGCGGGGGGGCACGGGAGACCCAGTACTTC
NA	TRBV19	TRBJ2-1	TRBD2	CASSKTSGSLRDNEQFF	TGTGCCAGTAGTAAGACTAGCGGGAGTTTGAGGGACAATGAGCAGTTCTTC
NA	TRBV24-1	TRBJ2-3	NA	CATSDSGLAGSTDTQYF	TGTGCCACCAGTGATTCCGGATTGGCGGGTAGCACAGATACGCAGTATTTT
NA	TRBV11-2	TRBJ2-1	TRBD2	CASSLHPWGGGNEQFF	TGTGCCAGCAGCTTACACCCCTGGGGCGGGGGGAATGAGCAGTTCTTC
NA	TRBV11-3	TRBJ2-1	NA	CASSFDSLSYNEQFF	TGTGCCAGCAGCTTTGACTCGTTATCCTACAATGAGCAGTTCTTC
NA	TRBV5-6	TRBJ1-5	NA	CASSFRDTDQPQHF	TGTGCCAGCAGCTTCAGGGACACGGATCAGCCCCAGCATTTT
NA	TRBV28	TRBJ1-1	NA	CASSLSSKEAFF	TGTGCCAGCAGCCTCTCGTCTAAGGAAGCTTTCTTT
NA	TRBV19	TRBJ1-2	TRBD1	CASSITSGTGYGYTF	TGTGCCAGTAGTATTACCTCCGGGACAGGGTATGGCTACACCTTC
NA	TRBV7-2	TRBJ1-3	NA	CASSLASVGNTIYF	TGTGCCAGCAGCTTAGCCTCAGTTGGAAACACCATATATTTT
NA	TRBV3-1/TRBV3-2	TRBJ1-2	TRBD1	CASSLPGQDYGYTF	TGTGCCAGCAGCCTTCCGGGACAGGACTATGGCTACACCTTC
NA	TRBV6-5	TRBJ1-6	NA	CASSSHMAGDNSPLHF	TGTGCCAGCAGTTCCCACATGGCGGGGGATAATTCACCCCTCCACTTT
NA	TRBV7-9	TRBJ2-3	NA	CASSPYTDTQYF	TGTGCCAGCAGCCCTTACACAGATACGCAGTATTTT
NA	TRBV7-9	TRBJ2-1	TRBD2	CASSFSGGEQFF	TGTGCCAGCAGCTTCTCGGGAGGTGAGCAGTTCTTC
NA	TRBV5-6	TRBJ1-6	TRBD1	CASSPTGIHYNSPLHF	TGTGCCAGCAGCCCGACAGGGATTCATTATAATTCACCCCTCCACTTT
once	TRBV30	TRBJ2-3	TRBD2	CASSELAGGADTQYF	TGTGCCTCCTCCGAACTAGCGGGAGGAGCAGATACGCAGTATTTT
NA	TRBV24-1	TRBJ2-1	NA	CATSGAPLTGTNYNEQFF	TGTGCCACCAGTGGGGCCCCGTTAACAGGGACGAACTACAATGAGCAGTTCTTC
NA	TRBV28	TRBJ2-1	NA	CASSFGGNNEQFF	TGTGCCAGCAGTTTCGGAGGGAACAATGAGCAGTTCTTC
NA	TRBV9	TRBJ2-5	NA	CASSVRPSEETQYF	TGTGCCAGCAGCGTAAGGCCTAGCGAAGAGACCCAGTACTTC
NA	TRBV7-2	TRBJ1-2	TRBD1	CASSLGQGSGYTF	TGTGCCAGCAGCCTGGGACAGGGAAGCGGCTACACCTTC
NA	TRBV4-2	TRBJ2-3	TRBD2	CASSQDQAGGADTQYF	TGTGCCAGCAGCCAAGATCAAGCGGGGGGCGCAGATACGCAGTATTTT
once	TRBV19	TRBJ1-1	NA	CASTKLWGGNTEAFF	TGTGCCAGTACCAAGCTGTGGGGAGGAAACACTGAAGCTTTCTTT
NA	TRBV19	TRBJ1-2	TRBD1	CASSIRDRAYGYGYTF	TGTGCCAGTAGTATCCGGGACAGGGCCTATGGCTATGGCTACACCTTC
NA	TRBV4-2	TRBJ1-2	NA	CASSLDWGSVYGYTF	TGTGCCAGCAGCCTTGATTGGGGCAGCGTCTATGGCTACACCTTC
NA	TRBV28	TRBJ2-6	TRBD1	CASSYPRQGIALGANVLTF	TGTGCCAGCAGTTACCCCCGACAGGGTATAGCTCTTGGGGCCAACGTCCTGACTTTC
NA	TRBV5-6	TRBJ2-5	NA	CASSLTQIQETQYF	TGTGCCAGCAGCTTGACACAGATCCAAGAGACCCAGTACTTC
NA	TRBV9	TRBJ1-4	NA	CASSLTYSNEKLFF	TGTGCCAGCAGCCTGACTTATTCTAATGAAAAACTGTTTTTT
NA	TRBV15	TRBJ2-1	NA	CATSRDRPTSSYNEQFF	TGTGCCACCAGCAGAGATCGACCGACTAGCTCCTACAATGAGCAGTTCTTC
NA	TRBV9	TRBJ2-5	TRBD2	CASSVEGRLAGETQYF	TGTGCCAGCAGCGTAGAAGGCCGACTAGCGGGAGAGACCCAGTACTTC